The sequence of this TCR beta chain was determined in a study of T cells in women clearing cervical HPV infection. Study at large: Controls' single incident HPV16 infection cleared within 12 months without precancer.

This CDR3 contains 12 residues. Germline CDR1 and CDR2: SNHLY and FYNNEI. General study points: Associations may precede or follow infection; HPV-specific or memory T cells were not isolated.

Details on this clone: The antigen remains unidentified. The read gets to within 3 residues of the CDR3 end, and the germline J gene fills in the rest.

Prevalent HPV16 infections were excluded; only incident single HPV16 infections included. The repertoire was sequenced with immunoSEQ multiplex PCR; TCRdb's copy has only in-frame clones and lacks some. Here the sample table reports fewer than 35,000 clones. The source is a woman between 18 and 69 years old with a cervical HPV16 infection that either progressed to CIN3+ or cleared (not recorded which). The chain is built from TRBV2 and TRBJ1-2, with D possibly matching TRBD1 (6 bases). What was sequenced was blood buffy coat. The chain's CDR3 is CASVTRDTGYTF. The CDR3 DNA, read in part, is TGTGCCAGCGTGACCCGGGACACGGGC.